This note documents a single T cell receptor (beta chain) sequence. No antigen is known for it. This sample was taken from a study of cytomegalovirus exposure and HLA in healthy donors. Study as a whole: Genotyping showed roughly 76% of roughly 400 donors falling in the Caucasian-associated ancestry cluster. Findings of the study overall: As was reported, the classifier diagnosed cytomegalovirus status with high specificity and sensitivity.

Losses at the gene ends were 1 base for V and 7 bases for J; bases not matched to a gene: 10. Germline values: CDR1 SEHNR, CDR2 FQNEAQ (reference sequence). The CDR3 length is 15 residues. PCR primers comprised 60 Vbeta and 13 Jbeta primers. Per the study methods: An analysis that came later counted tens of millions of unique TCR beta chains, 9 million to 12 million shared. Repertoires were generated with immunoSEQ multiplex PCR, while TCRdb's copy carries only in-frame clones and drops some. V and J calls and clone size are copied from that table; D and trimming were computed from the DNA. The data hold about 150,000 clones, with 55% to 75% observed a single time. Likely unrecorded immune exposures existed in these nominally healthy donors.

Sequencing was done on a sample of PBMCs. The receptor was isolated from a man in his forties or fifties in good health and CMV-seropositive. This sequence joins TRBV7-9 and TRBJ2-7; 7 nucleotides agree with TRBD1. The CDR3 DNA follows: TGTGCCAGCAGCTTAGGGGACAGCGTCCTATTGGAGCAGTACTTC. As protein: CASSLGDSVLLEQYF.